This entry describes one TCR beta chain. Antigen specificity is unknown. The CDR3 has 14 residues. V lost 5 bases and J 8 bases, leaving 13 bases between the germline ends. Germline values: CDR1 MGHRA, CDR2 YSYEKL. This record comes from a study of T cell responses to AZD1222 COVID-19 vaccine. Study as a whole: It was second doses at about 4 or about 12 weeks that were pooled. Overall study findings and caveats: Spike-specific TCR breadth and depth were elevated following two AZD1222 doses.

TCRdb's table, derived via immunoSEQ multiplex PCR, lists solely in-frame clones and lacks some. The profile shows some 66,000 clones, roughly 87% of them singletons. Sequencing was performed on peripheral blood, taken on day 0 of AZD1222 vaccination. The chain is built from TRBV4-1 and TRBJ1-6; tentative D call: TRBD1 (5 bases). This sequence was found in an adult in good health. The CDR3 DNA reads TGCGCCAGCAGCTCCGCAGGGTCGGATTCACCCCTCCACTTT. It translates to CASSSAGSDSPLHF.